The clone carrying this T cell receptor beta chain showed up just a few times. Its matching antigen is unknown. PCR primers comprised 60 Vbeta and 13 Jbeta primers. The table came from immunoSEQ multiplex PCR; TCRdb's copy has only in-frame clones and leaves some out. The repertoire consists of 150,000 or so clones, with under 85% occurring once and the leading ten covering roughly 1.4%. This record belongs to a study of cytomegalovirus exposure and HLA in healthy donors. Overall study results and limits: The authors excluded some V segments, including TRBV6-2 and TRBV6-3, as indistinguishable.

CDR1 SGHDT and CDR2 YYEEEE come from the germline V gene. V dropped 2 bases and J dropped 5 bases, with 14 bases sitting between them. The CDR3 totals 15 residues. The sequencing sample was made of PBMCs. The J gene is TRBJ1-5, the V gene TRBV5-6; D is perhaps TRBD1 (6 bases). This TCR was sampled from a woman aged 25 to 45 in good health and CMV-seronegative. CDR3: CASSFRQVGDQPQHF. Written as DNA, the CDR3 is TGTGCCAGCAGCTTCCGACAGGTCGGGGATCAGCCCCAGCATTTT.